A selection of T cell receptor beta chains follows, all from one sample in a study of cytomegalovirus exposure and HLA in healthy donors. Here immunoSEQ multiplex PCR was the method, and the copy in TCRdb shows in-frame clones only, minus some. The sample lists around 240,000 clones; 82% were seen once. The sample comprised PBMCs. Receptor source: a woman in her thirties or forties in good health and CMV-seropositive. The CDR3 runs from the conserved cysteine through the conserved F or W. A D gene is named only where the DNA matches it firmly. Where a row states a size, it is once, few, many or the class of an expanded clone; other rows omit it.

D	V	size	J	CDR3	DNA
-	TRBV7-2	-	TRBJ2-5	CASRRGGQETQYF	TGTGCCAGCAGGAGGGGGGGGCAAGAGACCCAGTACTTC
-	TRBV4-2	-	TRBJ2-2	CASSQGSVTPGELFF	TGTGCCAGCAGCCAAGGCTCGGTAACCCCCGGGGAGCTGTTTTTT
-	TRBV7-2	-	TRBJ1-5	CASSPRTNQPQHF	TGTGCCAGCAGCCCGCGTACCAATCAGCCCCAGCATTTT
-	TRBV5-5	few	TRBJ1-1	CASSLAIADTEAFF	TGTGCCAGCAGCTTGGCAATTGCGGACACTGAAGCTTTCTTT
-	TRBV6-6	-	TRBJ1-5	CASSLGRPQHF	TGTGCCAGCAGCTTGGGGAGGCCCCAGCATTTT
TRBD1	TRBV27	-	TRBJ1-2	CASRPLVTGMSGYTF	TGTGCCAGCAGGCCTTTAGTGACAGGGATGAGTGGCTACACCTTC
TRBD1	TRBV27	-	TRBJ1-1	CASSPGTGSTYEVMNTEAFF	TGTGCCAGCAGTCCAGGGACAGGTTCTACATATGAGGTTATGAACACTGAAGCTTTCTTT
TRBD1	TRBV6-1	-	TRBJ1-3	CASSAGQGTTSNTIYF	TGTGCCAGCAGTGCCGGACAGGGGACTACTTCCAACACCATATATTTT
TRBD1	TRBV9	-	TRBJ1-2	CASSVTGGAGGGYTF	TGTGCCAGCAGCGTGACAGGGGGCGCGGGCGGTGGCTACACCTTC
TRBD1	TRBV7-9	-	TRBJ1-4	CASISGTGIGVTNEKLFF	TGTGCCAGCATCTCTGGGACAGGGATAGGAGTGACTAATGAAAAACTGTTTTTT
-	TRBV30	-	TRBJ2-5	CAWSGRLGETQYF	TGTGCCTGGAGTGGGCGGCTTGGAGAGACCCAGTACTTC
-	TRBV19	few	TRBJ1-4	CASSIGGQVNEKLFF	TGTGCCAGTAGTATAGGGGGGCAGGTAAATGAAAAACTGTTTTTT
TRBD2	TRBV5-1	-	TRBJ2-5	CASSLGSGQETQYF	TGCGCCAGCAGCTTGGGTAGCGGGCAAGAGACCCAGTACTTC
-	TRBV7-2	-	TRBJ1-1	CASSLVPVVERAFF	TGTGCCAGCAGCTTAGTTCCGGTGGTCGAGCGAGCTTTCTTT
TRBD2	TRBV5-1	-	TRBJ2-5	CASSLAGDETQYF	TGCGCCAGCAGCCTAGCGGGAGATGAGACCCAGTACTTC
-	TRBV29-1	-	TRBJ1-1	CSVAVNTEAFF	TGCAGCGTTGCGGTGAACACTGAAGCTTTCTTT
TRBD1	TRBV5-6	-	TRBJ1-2	CASSSRTGYVGYTF	TGTGCCAGCAGCTCACGGACAGGGTATGTTGGCTACACCTTC
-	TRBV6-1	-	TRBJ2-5	CASSGSTGSQETQYF	TGTGCCAGCAGCGGATCTACAGGTTCCCAAGAGACCCAGTACTTC
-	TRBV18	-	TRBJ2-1	CASSPPLRDPFF	TGTGCCAGCTCACCACCCTTACGGGATCCGTTCTTC
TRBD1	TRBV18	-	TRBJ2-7	CASSPPRGRIDSYEQYF	TGTGCCAGCTCACCCCCCAGGGGGCGGATAGATTCCTACGAGCAGTACTTC
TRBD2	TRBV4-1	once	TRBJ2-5	CASSPGLAGAGEETQYF	TGCGCCAGCAGCCCCGGGTTAGCGGGGGCCGGTGAGGAGACCCAGTACTTC
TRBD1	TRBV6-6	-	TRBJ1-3	CASSYLKGGDGNTIYF	TGTGCCAGCAGTTACTTGAAAGGGGGCGACGGAAACACCATATATTTT
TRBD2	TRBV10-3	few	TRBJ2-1	CAIGGGTGNEQFF	TGTGCCATCGGGGGGGGGACGGGGAATGAGCAGTTCTTC
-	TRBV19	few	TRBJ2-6	CASLPGAGANVLTF	TGTGCCAGTCTCCCAGGGGCTGGGGCCAACGTCCTGACTTTC
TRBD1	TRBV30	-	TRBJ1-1	CAWSVRGRDTEAFF	TGTGCCTGGAGTGTCAGGGGGCGTGACACTGAAGCTTTCTTT
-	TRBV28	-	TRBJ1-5	CASSLSIGGLNQPQHF	TGTGCCAGCAGTTTAAGTATCGGGGGACTAAATCAGCCCCAGCATTTT
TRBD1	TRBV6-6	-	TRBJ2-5	CASSNGQGQETQYF	TGTGCCAGCAGTAACGGACAGGGACAGGAGACCCAGTACTTC
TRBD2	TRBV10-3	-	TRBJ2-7	CAISGTPGLAGGYEQYF	TGTGCCATCAGTGGTACTCCGGGACTAGCGGGAGGCTACGAGCAGTACTTC
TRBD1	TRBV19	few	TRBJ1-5	CASRRTGVIYNQPQHF	TGTGCCAGTAGAAGGACAGGGGTGATCTACAATCAGCCCCAGCATTTT
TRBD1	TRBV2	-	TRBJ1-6	CASRAGTGGASPLHF	TGTGCCAGCAGGGCCGGGACAGGGGGCGCTTCACCCCTCCACTTT
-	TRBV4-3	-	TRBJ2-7	CASSQTTGGYEQYF	TGCGCCAGCAGCCAGACTACCGGGGGCTACGAGCAGTACTTC
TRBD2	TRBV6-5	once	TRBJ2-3	CASHGGGTDTQYF	TGTGCCAGCCACGGGGGGGGCACAGATACGCAGTATTTT
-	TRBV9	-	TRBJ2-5	CASSVEGTQYQETQYF	TGTGCCAGCAGCGTAGAAGGGACACAGTACCAAGAGACCCAGTACTTC
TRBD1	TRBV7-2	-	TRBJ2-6	CASSAGTGFSGANVLTF	TGTGCCAGCAGCGCCGGGACAGGCTTCTCTGGGGCCAACGTCCTGACTTTC
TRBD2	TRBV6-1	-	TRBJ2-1	CASRLAGGPYNEQFF	TGTGCCAGCAGGCTAGCGGGAGGGCCCTACAATGAGCAGTTCTTC
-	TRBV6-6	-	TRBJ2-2	CASLPGTGELFF	TGTGCCAGCTTACCCGGGACCGGGGAGCTGTTTTTT
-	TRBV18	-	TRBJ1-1	CASSLQGNTEAFF	TGTGCCAGCTCACTGCAGGGGAACACTGAAGCTTTCTTT
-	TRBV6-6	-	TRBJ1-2	CASSYSRDMANYGYTF	TGTGCCAGCAGTTACTCAAGGGACATGGCTAACTATGGCTACACCTTC
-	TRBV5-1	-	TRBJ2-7	CASSTLQGSSQKYF	TGCGCCAGCAGCACCTTACAGGGATCCTCTCAAAAGTACTTC
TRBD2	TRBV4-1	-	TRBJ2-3	CASSLVAGTTDTQYF	TGCGCCAGCAGCCTCGTAGCGGGAACCACAGATACGCAGTATTTT
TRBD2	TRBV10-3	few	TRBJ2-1	CAISPKGLAMSSYNEQFF	TGTGCCATCTCCCCTAAAGGACTAGCAATGAGCTCCTACAATGAGCAGTTCTTC
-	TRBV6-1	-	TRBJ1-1	CASSLRGTEAFF	TGTGCCAGCAGTTTACGAGGGACTGAAGCTTTCTTT
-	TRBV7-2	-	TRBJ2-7	CASSLGGQGSGEQYF	TGTGCCAGCAGCTTGGGGGGGCAGGGTTCGGGAGAGCAGTACTTC
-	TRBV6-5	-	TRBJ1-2	CASRVDSPYGYTF	TGTGCCAGCAGAGTGGACAGCCCCTATGGCTACACCTTC
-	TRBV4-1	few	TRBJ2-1	CASSPPSRQHEQFF	TGCGCCAGCAGCCCACCCTCGAGACAGCATGAGCAGTTCTTC
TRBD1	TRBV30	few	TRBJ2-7	CAWGRQGRFYEQYF	TGTGCCTGGGGCAGACAGGGGAGATTCTACGAGCAGTACTTC
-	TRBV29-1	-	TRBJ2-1	CSVLRGGSVNEQFF	TGCAGCGTCCTTAGGGGGGGCTCTGTCAATGAGCAGTTCTTC
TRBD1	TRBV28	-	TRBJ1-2	CASSSTPGQGAPNYGYTF	TGTGCCAGCAGTTCAACCCCGGGACAGGGGGCGCCTAACTATGGCTACACCTTC
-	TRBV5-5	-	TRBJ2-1	CASSFNNEQFF	TGTGCCAGCAGCTTCAACAATGAGCAGTTCTTC
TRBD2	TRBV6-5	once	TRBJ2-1	CASWRAGLRSEQFF	TGTGCCAGCTGGAGAGCGGGATTAAGGAGTGAGCAGTTCTTC
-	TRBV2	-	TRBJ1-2	CASSEEGSGYGYTF	TGTGCCAGCAGTGAGGAGGGCTCGGGCTATGGCTACACCTTC
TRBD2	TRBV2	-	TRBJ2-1	CASSEGRGSYNEQFF	TGTGCCAGCAGTGAAGGGCGGGGGTCCTACAATGAGCAGTTCTTC